A single sample is the source of the 23 T cell receptor beta chains below, sequenced in a study of Graves' ophthalmopathy and Graves' hyperthyroidism (dated by TCRdb to 2016 to 2018). Sequencer: Illumina HiSeq 2000. For repertoire sequencing, the TCR beta CDR3 regions were amplified from RNA transcripts. The first round was an RT-PCR using HTBI primers with the Qiagen OneStep RT-PCR kit, and this first round was followed by a second-round multiplex PCR, then size selection and purification. Starting from the raw public reads, TCRdb applied fastp trimming at Q25, assembled clones with MiXCR and retained in-frame beta chains. A single entry per CDR3 protein holds the most common genes and DNA from its merged rows. This sample lists a few hundred thousand distinct CDR3 sequences; about 18% were detected once. The ten largest account for about 1.4% of the sample. The source material was peripheral blood. Receptors were obtained from a woman aged 18-29 years with Graves' ophthalmopathy. Donor details come from another sample of the same person, matched by shared clones.

This clonotype was seen ten or more times. V gene TRBV20-1 combines with J gene TRBJ1-5, with D hard to call. This CDR3 has 14 residues. Germline V CDR1 and CDR2: DFQATT, SNEGSKA (reference sequence). Trimming shortened V by 0 bases and J by 4 bases, and 10 bases separated the two germline ends. The CDR3 region has the DNA TGCAGTGCTAGAGATCCGGGTGGGAATCAGCCCCAGCATTTT. It encodes CSARDPGGNQPQHF.

This clonotype showed up many times. The chain joins TRBV4-1 to TRBJ2-2; a possible D gene is TRBD1 (6 bases). This CDR3 is 18 amino acids long. Germline values: CDR1 MGHRA, CDR2 YSYEKL. Trimming shortened V by 7 bases and J by 4 bases, and 25 bases separated the two germline ends. CDR3 bases: TGCGCCAGCACCCTCTCGAGGGGGATGGCCCTTGGCACCGGGGAGCTGTTTTTT. Its translation is CASTLSRGMALGTGELFF.

J is TRBJ1-1 and V is TRBV27; D is perhaps TRBD1 (5 bases). Looked up from germline, CDR1 is MNHEY and CDR2 is SMNVEV (reference sequence). Deletions cut 6 bases from V and 2 bases from J, with 16 bases between. CDR3 length: 15 residues. The CDR3 region has the DNA TGTGCCAGCAGACCCTCTGGAGGGGTTAACACTGAAGCTTTCTTT. It codes for CASRPSGGVNTEAFF.

This clonotype was seen at least ten times. The gene calls are TRBV7-2 and TRBJ1-5, with 7 bases lining up with TRBD1. The CDR3 length is 15 residues. The germline CDR1 and CDR2 sequences are SGHTA and FQGNSA. Trimming took 1 base from V and 8 from J; bases not matched to a gene: 8. The CDR3 coding sequence is TGTGCCAGCAGCTTAGGGGGCAGGGGGGATGAGCCCCAGCATTTT. As protein: CASSLGGRGDEPQHF.

V gene TRBV6-2 or TRBV6-3 combines with J gene TRBJ2-7; 8 bases agree with TRBD2. The CDR3 is 16 amino acids. Germline V gives CDR1 MNHEY, CDR2 SVGEGT. Losses at the gene ends were 5 bases for V and 6 bases for J; bases not matched to a gene: 15. CDR3 region: CASSRLPGLGASEQYF. DNA for the CDR3: TGTGCCAGCAGTAGGCTTCCGGGACTAGGGGCAAGCGAGCAGTACTTC.

This clonotype has ten or more counts. The chain combines TRBV30 with TRBJ2-5, with D maybe TRBD2 (6 bases). The CDR3 spans 15 residues. The germline CDR1 and CDR2 sequences are GTSNPN and SVGIG (reference sequence). Trimming took off 0 bases at V and 2 bases at J, with 13 bases between the two ends. For the CDR3, the DNA is TGTGCCTGGAGTGTTAGACGGGGGTGGCAAGAGACCCAGTACTTC. Amino acid sequence: CAWSVRRGWQETQYF.

The table lists this clonotype with many counts. The rearrangement uses TRBV7-8 and TRBJ2-7, with TRBD2 matching over 12 bases. This CDR3 has 17 amino acids. Germline lookup yields CDR1 SGHVS and CDR2 FQNEAQ. Trimming took 5 bases from V and 6 from J; bases not matched to a gene: 14. The DNA of the CDR3 is TGTGCCAGCAGCCGACAGGCAACTACGGGACTAGCGGGCGAGCAGTACTTC. Translating gives CASSRQATTGLAGEQYF.

This clonotype was seen only a few times. At one of its ends the junction is not consistent with the germline gene, which may arise from a read error. The rearrangement links TRBV28 to TRBJ2-2; 9 bases are shared with TRBD2. CDR1 and CDR2 from the germline V gene are MDHEN and SYDVKM. CDR3 size: 17 residues. CDR3 residues: CASIEGSGGPNTGEMFF. Written as DNA, the CDR3 is TGTGCCAGCATAGAGGGTAGCGGGGGACCTAACACCGGGGAGATGTTTTTT.

The rearrangement uses TRBV27 and TRBJ1-2; D not certain. The CDR3 contains 14 residues. The germline gives CDR1 MNHEY, CDR2 SMNVEV (reference sequence). Trimming took off 6 bases at V and 4 bases at J, with 15 bases between the two ends. CDR3 in amino acids: CASSPWAGGYGYTF. The CDR3 DNA is TGTGCCAGCAGCCCGTGGGCAGGTGGCTATGGCTACACCTTC.

This clonotype has ten or more counts. The chain has TRBV6-5 and TRBJ2-7; TRBD1 might be the D (7 bases). Germline V gives CDR1 MNHEY, CDR2 SVGAGI. The CDR3 has 15 residues. The germline V and J ends were trimmed by 6 bases and 3 bases, with 18 bases remaining between them. CDR3 residues: CASSVPGGNFYEQYF. CDR3 DNA: TGTGCCAGCAGCGTACCAGGGGGGAATTTCTACGAGCAGTACTTC.

This clonotype was counted ten times or more. The chain employs TRBV27 and TRBJ2-5; D is unclear. V lost 3 bases and J lost 5, with 10 bases in between. CDR1 is MNHEY, CDR2 SMNVEV, per germline (reference sequence). This CDR3 is built from 13 residues. CDR3 sequence reads: CASSLATRETQYF. CDR3 DNA sequence: TGTGCCAGCAGTTTGGCAACAAGGGAGACCCAGTACTTC.

This clonotype was observed at least ten times. The CDR3 spells CASSYDTVTETQYF. CDR3 nucleotides: TGTGCCAGCAGCTACGACACCGTAACAGAGACCCAGTACTTC. This chain connects TRBV7-2 to TRBJ2-5, with no clear D. The CDR3 runs 14 residues. Trimming removed 4 bases at V and 4 bases at J, with 13 bases between. Germline V gene sequence: CDR1 SGHTA, CDR2 FQGNSA.

This clonotype has ten or more counts. CDR3: CASSLSGWTGGRTEAFF. As DNA, the CDR3 is TGTGCCAGCAGTTTATCTGGGTGGACCGGGGGAAGGACTGAAGCTTTCTTT. The chain employs TRBV27 and TRBJ1-1, with D perhaps TRBD1 (5 bases). The germline V gene has CDR1 MNHEY and CDR2 SMNVEV (reference sequence). The V end lost 0 bases, the J end lost 5 bases, and 19 bases lay between the germline ends. The CDR3 sequence is 17 residues long.

A few counts support this clonotype. The V gene is TRBV12-3 or TRBV12-4, the J gene TRBJ1-2; no clear D. This CDR3 spans 13 amino acids. V was clipped by 3 bases and J by 8 bases, with 13 bases between them. Here the CDR3 DNA reads TGTGCCAGCAGTTTGCCCGGGGAAGGCGGCTACACCTTC. Its protein is CASSLPGEGGYTF.

This clonotype was seen repeatedly, ten times or more. V usage is TRBV20-1 and J usage is TRBJ2-5; D is unclear. The CDR3 covers 14 residues. Germline V gene data show CDR1 as DFQATT and CDR2 as SNEGSKA (reference sequence). The germline V and J ends were trimmed by 5 bases and 5 bases, with 18 bases remaining between them. The CDR3 nucleotides are TGCAGTGCTCTGGACGGTGGAAAGCTGGAGACCCAGTACTTC. Translating gives CSALDGGKLETQYF.

This clonotype was picked up many times. V and J are TRBV30 and TRBJ2-7; D is undetermined. Germline CDR1 and CDR2: GTSNPN and SVGIG (reference sequence). This CDR3 is built from 12 residues. V was trimmed by 1 base and J by 3 bases, leaving 7 bases between them. The CDR3 DNA follows: TGTGCCTGGAGTGGCGGATTCTACGAGCAGTACTTC. It specifies CAWSGGFYEQYF. Together with reference TRBV30 and TRBJ2-7, the CDR3 gives the full variable domain: SQTIHQWPATLVQPVGSPLSLECTVEGTSNPNLYWYRQAAGRGLQLLFYSVGIGQISSEVPQNLSASRPQDRQFILSSKKLLLSDSGFYLCAWSGGFYEQYFGPGTRLTVT.

At least ten counts were recorded for this clonotype. The chain carries TRBV14 and TRBJ2-7, with D tentatively TRBD1 or TRBD2 (5 bases each). This CDR3 has 16 amino acids. The V gene's germline CDR1 is SGHDN and CDR2 FVKESK. Trimming stripped 1 base from V and 0 bases from J, with 13 bases between. CDR3 bases: TGTGCCAGCAGCCAAGTTGGGACGGGATACTCCTACGAGCAGTACTTC. Protein: CASSQVGTGYSYEQYF.

There are many counts of this clonotype. The chain uses TRBV11-1 and TRBJ2-6; D gene unclear. Per germline, CDR1 SGHAT and CDR2 FQDESV (reference sequence). The V end lost 6 bases, the J end lost 0 bases, and 21 bases lay between the germline ends. The CDR3 runs 19 residues. The DNA of the CDR3 is TGTGCCAGCAGACAAAAAAGGGCCGGAATCCGCTCTGGGGCCAACGTCCTGACTTTC. It is translated as CASRQKRAGIRSGANVLTF.

This clonotype has at least ten counts. This rearrangement joins TRBV6-2 or TRBV6-3 to TRBJ2-4, with a tentative D call TRBD2 (5 bases). Germline V CDR1 and CDR2: MNHEY, SVGEGT. Trimming removed 2 bases at V and 1 base at J, with 12 bases between. This CDR3 is 16 amino acids long. Written as DNA, the CDR3 is TGTGCCAGCAGTTACCAACGAGGGTTCGCCAAAAACATTCAGTACTTC. The encoded protein is CASSYQRGFAKNIQYF.

This clonotype has at least ten counts. This rearrangement joins TRBV7-8 to TRBJ2-5; D is perhaps TRBD2 (6 bases). The CDR3 extends over 14 amino acids. Per germline, CDR1 SGHVS and CDR2 FQNEAQ. Trimming cost V 7 bases and J 2 bases, with 14 bases left between them. The CDR3 DNA is TGTGCCAGCACCCCGACGACTAGACAAGAGACCCAGTACTTC. Translating it yields CASTPTTRQETQYF.

This clonotype appeared many times. V usage is TRBV20-1 and J usage is TRBJ1-5; D not resolved. Germline V gene lookup returns CDR1 DFQATT and CDR2 SNEGSKA (reference sequence). V was shortened by 4 bases and J by 0 bases, with 10 bases between the two germline ends. There are 14 residues in the CDR3. The CDR3 DNA reads TGCAGTGCTACCCATCATTTTAGCAATCAGCCCCAGCATTTT. It translates to CSATHHFSNQPQHF.

Many counts were recorded for this clonotype. The rearrangement joins TRBV6-1 to TRBJ2-2; D is ambiguous. The CDR3 runs to 13 residues. Trimming stripped 1 base from V and 7 bases from J, with 7 bases between. Germline CDR1 reads MNHNS; CDR2 reads SASEGT. For the CDR3, the DNA is TGTGCCAGCAGTGAAGTAGGGATCGGGGAGCTGTTTTTT. Protein sequence: CASSEVGIGELFF.

The CDR3 reads CASSLRRPNQPQHF. CDR3 sequence (DNA): TGTGCCAGCAGTTTGCGAAGGCCCAATCAGCCCCAGCATTTT. The chain joins TRBV27 to TRBJ1-5; D remains ambiguous. The germline gives CDR1 MNHEY, CDR2 SMNVEV (reference sequence). The germline V and J ends were trimmed by 3 bases and 3 bases, with 9 bases remaining between them. CDR3 length: 14 amino acids.